The next 10 T cell receptor beta chains were all read from a single sample in a study of blood T cells in healthy people across ages. Sample-barcoded 5' priming and a J-beta primer mix drove a second PCR of roughly 7 to 11 cycles. Via MiXCR, TCRdb re-called the 5' RACE reads, giving one row per CDR3 protein. The sample yields approximately 780,000 distinct CDR3 sequences, more than 25% seen once. These data also formed part of another study, on T cells of mothers and their children.

The sample comprised blood. These receptors came from a boy under 18 in good health.

V and J are TRBV24-1 and TRBJ2-7, with 12 bases lining up with TRBD1. Germline values: CDR1 KGHDR, CDR2 SFDVKD. The CDR3 runs to 16 residues. Trimming at V came to 2 bases and at J to 1 base, leaving 2 bases not matched to a gene. CDR3 sequence reads: CATSDSGQGASYEQYF. Written as DNA, the CDR3 is TGTGCCACCAGTGATTCGGGACAGGGGGCTTCCTACGAGCAGTACTTC.

This clonotype has just a few counts. The rearrangement joins TRBV2 to TRBJ2-5, with no clear D. CDR1 and CDR2 (germline): SNHLY, FYNNEI. The CDR3 covers 13 residues. Trimming took off 8 bases at V and 13 bases at J, with 23 bases between the two ends. CDR3: CASLLGSLSARYF. For the CDR3, the DNA is TGTGCCAGCCTCTTAGGCAGTTTGAGCGCCCGGTACTTC.

This clonotype occurred many times. The J gene is TRBJ2-7, the V gene TRBV28, with 7 bases identical to TRBD1. The J segment lost 3 bases and the V segment lost 6 bases, leaving 5 bases of the junction unmatched. Germline CDR1 is MDHEN and CDR2 is SYDVKM. This CDR3 is built from 13 residues. The CDR3 is CASSQTGNYEQYF. CDR3 nucleotide sequence: TGTGCCAGCAGCCAGACAGGGAACTACGAGCAGTACTTC.

This clonotype has more than one count but fewer than ten. This CDR3 is CASSLIQGGGETQYF. In DNA, the CDR3 is TGCGCCAGCAGCTTGATCCAGGGAGGTGGGGAGACCCAGTACTTC. The chain carries TRBV5-1 and TRBJ2-5; a weak D match, TRBD2 (6 bases). In germline, CDR1 is SGHRS, CDR2 YFSETQ. V dropped 1 base and J dropped 5 bases, with 15 bases sitting between them. The CDR3 is 15 amino acids.

The J gene is TRBJ1-6, the V gene TRBV25-1; D uncertain. This CDR3 is built from 15 residues. CDR1 is MGHDK, CDR2 SYGVNS, per germline. Trimming cost V 7 bases and J 0 bases, with 10 bases left between them. Here the CDR3 reads CASTSASSYNSPLHF. The CDR3 DNA reads as TGTGCCAGCACTTCGGCAAGCTCCTATAATTCACCCCTCCACTTT.

Only a few counts were recorded for this clonotype. The chain uses TRBV20-1 and TRBJ2-5; D remains unclear. Matching the DNA end better, TRBJ2-7 makes the J call doubtful. The CDR3 sequence is 12 residues long. The germline V gene encodes CDR1 DFQATT and CDR2 SNEGSKA (reference sequence). CDR3: CSATTDRYEQYF. CDR3 bases: TGCAGTGCTACAACGGACCGTTACGAGCAGTACTTC.

The chain links TRBV3-1 to TRBJ2-5, with 10 bases aligning to TRBD2. Looked up from germline, CDR1 is LGHDT and CDR2 is YNNKEL (reference sequence). The length of the CDR3 is 16 residues. The V gene end was trimmed by 1 base and the J gene end by 4 bases; junction bases not matched to a gene: 6. CDR3 protein: CASSQGLAGEGETQYF. CDR3 sequence (DNA): TGTGCCAGCAGCCAAGGACTAGCGGGCGAGGGAGAGACCCAGTACTTC.

The chain recombines TRBV12-3 or TRBV12-4 with TRBJ2-1; the match to TRBD2 covers 10 bases. V shed 4 bases and J 7 bases; nucleotides not matched to a gene: 4. The CDR3 has 14 amino acids. CDR3 bases: TGTGCCAGCAGTTCGGGACTAGCGTGGAATGAGCAGTTCTTC. This sequence encodes CASSSGLAWNEQFF.

This clonotype was detected only a few times. Given the absence of the conserved phenylalanine or tryptophan at the CDR3 end, a read error is likely. The DNA is left out, because the CDR3 cannot be placed on it with certainty; the CDR3 is given as TCRdb lists it. The chain has TRBV12-3 or TRBV12-4 and TRBJ2-7; TRBD2 reflects the table's D call only, with no check against the DNA. Including both end residues, the CDR3 is 8 amino acids long. The CDR3 here is CASSLILA.

Only a few counts were recorded for this clonotype. V gene TRBV28 combines with J gene TRBJ2-5; tentative D call: TRBD1 (5 bases). With 4 bases removed from V and 1 base from J, the gap between germline ends came to 13 bases. This CDR3 comprises 15 residues. Germline CDR1 and CDR2: MDHEN and SYDVKM. For the CDR3, the DNA is TGTGCCAGCAGTTCATCCAGGGCTTCCCAAGAGACCCAGTACTTC. Residues: CASSSSRASQETQYF.